The 11 T cell receptor beta chains below come from one sample, sequenced in a study of blood T cell repertoires in COVID-19. Profiled with immunoSEQ multiplex PCR; TCRdb holds only in-frame clones, not every one. The sample includes fewer than 250,000 clones, over 75% of them seen just once. Material for sequencing was PBMCs or T cells enriched from blood (not recorded which). These receptor sequences come from a man in his thirties or forties in a cohort exposed to, infected with or recovered from COVID-19 (not recorded which).

The chain uses TRBV5-1 and TRBJ2-1; 9 bases agree with TRBD2. Germline assignment: CDR1 SGHRS and CDR2 YFSETQ. The junction had 9 bases not matched to a gene; V was cut back by 4 bases and J by 7 bases. The CDR3 length is 15 residues. For the CDR3, the DNA is TGCGCCAGCAGCCCCGGGACTAGCAGTAGGAATGAGCAGTTCTTC. This encodes CASSPGTSSRNEQFF.

CDR3: CASSPTPQGNTIYF. Written as DNA, the CDR3 is TGTGCCAGCAGCCCGACCCCACAGGGAAACACCATATATTTT. The gene calls are TRBV3-1 (or the pseudogene TRBV3-2) and TRBJ1-3, with D uncertain. CDR3 length equals 14 residues. Between the trimmed V and J ends, which lost 4 bases and 4 bases, there was a span of 11 bases. Germline CDR1 and CDR2: LGHDT and YNNKEL (reference sequence).

This chain joins TRBV24-1 and TRBJ2-2, with 9 bases aligning to TRBD1. Germline CDR1 is KGHDR and CDR2 is SFDVKD. V dropped 3 bases and J dropped 5; count of bases not matched to a gene: 6. This CDR3 has 16 residues. The CDR3 DNA follows: TGTGCCACCAGTGATACCGGGACAGGGACTACCGGGGAGCTGTTTTTT. Protein sequence: CATSDTGTGTTGELFF.

This chain uses TRBV27 with TRBJ2-7; 10 bases align to TRBD1. The CDR3 loop spans 13 amino acids. Germline CDR1 and CDR2: MNHEY and SMNVEV (reference sequence). The ends lost 7 bases at V and 6 bases at J; junction bases unmatched: 6. The CDR3 bases are TGTGCCAGCACTAGACAGGGGGCAATCGAGCAGTACTTC. Protein sequence: CASTRQGAIEQYF.

The chain employs TRBV6-5 and TRBJ2-5; D gene unclear. Trimming shortened V by 2 bases and J by 4 bases, and 11 bases separated the two germline ends. Germline CDR1 is MNHEY and CDR2 is SVGAGI. CDR3 length equals 14 residues. CDR3 nucleotides: TGTGCCAGCAGTTACCTTGGCCCCAGAGAGACCCAGTACTTC. Translated: CASSYLGPRETQYF.

This chain links TRBV3-1 (or the pseudogene TRBV3-2) with TRBJ2-5, with D hard to call. Germline assignment: CDR1 LGHDT and CDR2 YNNKEL (reference sequence). The CDR3 runs to 14 residues. Trimming cost V 1 base and J 6 bases, with 12 bases left between them. CDR3 sequence: CASSQGPEVKTQYF. As DNA, the CDR3 is TGTGCCAGCAGCCAAGGCCCAGAAGTAAAGACCCAGTACTTC.

The V call is TRBV5-8, the J call TRBJ2-7; tentative D call: TRBD2 (5 bases). The germline CDR1 and CDR2 sequences are SGHTS and YDEGEE. The length of the CDR3 is 17 residues. The V end was cut by 4 bases, the J end by 1 base, with 21 bases between. CDR3 region: CASSLSVEERWSYEQYF. For the CDR3, the DNA is TGTGCCAGCAGCCTTTCTGTGGAGGAACGATGGTCCTACGAGCAGTACTTC.

This chain connects TRBV2 to TRBJ1-5; 7 bases line up with TRBD1. CDR1 SNHLY and CDR2 FYNNEI come from the germline V gene. V was pared by 7 bases and J by 3 bases, with 6 bases of the junction left unmatched. CDR3 size: 14 residues. The CDR3: CASMGRGNNQPQHF. The CDR3 nucleotides are TGTGCCAGCATGGGCAGGGGGAACAATCAGCCCCAGCATTTT.

This chain uses TRBV7-6 with TRBJ2-3; D is possibly TRBD2 (6 bases). The germline V gene encodes CDR1 SGHVS and CDR2 FNYEAQ. Trimming stripped 3 bases from V and 7 bases from J, with 14 bases between. The CDR3 runs to 14 residues. CDR3 residues: CASSFGAAGYTQYF. Here the CDR3 DNA reads TGTGCCAGCAGCTTTGGGGCTGCGGGATATACGCAGTATTTT.

This clone was counted between two and nine times. This chain uses TRBV2 with TRBJ2-7, with 7 bases that match TRBD1. The J segment lost 5 bases and the V segment lost 6 bases, leaving 4 bases of the junction unmatched. CDR1 is SNHLY and CDR2 is FYNNEI in the germline V gene. The CDR3 runs 12 residues. The CDR3 sequence: CASRSGQDEQYF. The CDR3 region has the DNA TGTGCCAGCAGGTCCGGACAGGACGAGCAGTACTTC.

This chain joins TRBV28 and TRBJ2-2; TRBD2 matches at 11 bases. J lost 0 bases, V lost 7 bases, and 10 bases had no gene match. The CDR3 totals 18 residues. Per germline, CDR1 MDHEN and CDR2 SYDVKM. The CDR3 protein is CASTLRPGLAANTGELFF. The CDR3 coding sequence is TGTGCCAGCACTCTCCGGCCGGGACTAGCGGCGAACACCGGGGAGCTGTTTTTT.